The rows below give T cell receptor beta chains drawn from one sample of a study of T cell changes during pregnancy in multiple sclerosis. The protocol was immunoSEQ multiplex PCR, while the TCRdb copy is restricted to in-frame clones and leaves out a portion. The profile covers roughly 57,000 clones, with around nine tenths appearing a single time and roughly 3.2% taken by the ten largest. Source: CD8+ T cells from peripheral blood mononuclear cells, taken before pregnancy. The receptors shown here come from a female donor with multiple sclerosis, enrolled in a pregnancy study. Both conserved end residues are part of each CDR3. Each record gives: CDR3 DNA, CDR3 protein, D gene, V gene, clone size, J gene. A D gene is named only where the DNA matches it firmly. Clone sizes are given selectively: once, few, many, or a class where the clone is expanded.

CDR3 DNA: TGCGCCAGCAGCTCACAACAGAGCTCTGGGGCCAACGTCCTGACTTTC; CDR3 protein: CASSSQQSSGANVLTF; D gene: NA; V gene: TRBV4-1; clone size: NA; J gene: TRBJ2-6
CDR3 DNA: TGTGCCAGCAGCCATGGGGACAGTCCCTCCTACGAGCAGTACTTC; CDR3 protein: CASSHGDSPSYEQYF; D gene: TRBD1; V gene: TRBV5-8; clone size: NA; J gene: TRBJ2-7
CDR3 DNA: TGCGCCAGCAGCTTGGCCGGTGAAGCTTTCTTT; CDR3 protein: CASSLAGEAFF; D gene: NA; V gene: TRBV5-1; clone size: NA; J gene: TRBJ1-1
CDR3 DNA: TGTGCCAGCAGGCACCAGGGGGTTGAGGGCTACACCTTC; CDR3 protein: CASRHQGVEGYTF; D gene: NA; V gene: TRBV21-1; clone size: NA; J gene: TRBJ1-2
CDR3 DNA: TGTGCCAGCAGGTACGGGACAGGGGGCTCTGGCTACACCTTC; CDR3 protein: CASRYGTGGSGYTF; D gene: TRBD1; V gene: TRBV4-2; clone size: NA; J gene: TRBJ1-2
CDR3 DNA: TGTGCCAGCAGCTTGGGAAGGGGGCTTGGAAACACCATATATTTT; CDR3 protein: CASSLGRGLGNTIYF; D gene: TRBD1; V gene: TRBV5-6; clone size: once; J gene: TRBJ1-3
CDR3 DNA: TGTGCTTTGGGGGGGCCCGGGGAGACCCAGTACTTC; CDR3 protein: CALGGPGETQYF; D gene: NA; V gene: TRBV10-3; clone size: NA; J gene: TRBJ2-5
CDR3 DNA: TGCGCCAGCACAATCTCCCCCAGGGACGAGCAGTACTTC; CDR3 protein: CASTISPRDEQYF; D gene: NA; V gene: TRBV5-1; clone size: NA; J gene: TRBJ2-7
CDR3 DNA: TGTGCCAGCAGCTTACCGGCAGGGTTCTTCGATGGCTACACCTTC; CDR3 protein: CASSLPAGFFDGYTF; D gene: NA; V gene: TRBV7-2; clone size: NA; J gene: TRBJ1-2
CDR3 DNA: TGTGCCAGCAGCCTCCCGCCGACAGGGGGGATCTATGGCTACACCTTC; CDR3 protein: CASSLPPTGGIYGYTF; D gene: TRBD1; V gene: TRBV7-2; clone size: NA; J gene: TRBJ1-2
CDR3 DNA: TGTGCCAGCAGTCCCTCCTCGGGGGATTACAACTATGGCTACACCTTC; CDR3 protein: CASSPSSGDYNYGYTF; D gene: NA; V gene: TRBV27; clone size: NA; J gene: TRBJ1-2
CDR3 DNA: TGTGCCAGCAGCACACAGGGTTCCAACGAGCAGTACTTC; CDR3 protein: CASSTQGSNEQYF; D gene: NA; V gene: TRBV7-9; clone size: NA; J gene: TRBJ2-7
CDR3 DNA: TGTGCCAGCAGCCCAAGGACAGGGGGCGGTTCCGGGGAGCTGTTTTTT; CDR3 protein: CASSPRTGGGSGELFF; D gene: TRBD1; V gene: TRBV7-6; clone size: NA; J gene: TRBJ2-2
CDR3 DNA: TGTGCCAGCGGGAGCAAAGAACCTAGCTCCTACAATGAGCAGTTCTTC; CDR3 protein: CASGSKEPSSYNEQFF; D gene: NA; V gene: TRBV7-9; clone size: NA; J gene: TRBJ2-1
CDR3 DNA: TGTGCCAGCAGCCAACCCGGGGGGGCTGGGGCCAACGTCCTGACTTTC; CDR3 protein: CASSQPGGAGANVLTF; D gene: TRBD2; V gene: TRBV14; clone size: NA; J gene: TRBJ2-6